Detailed here is one TCR beta chain. Clones were sequenced by immunoSEQ multiplex PCR, and TCRdb holds only the in-frame ones, with some missing. The data contain 40,000 or so clones, over 65% of them seen just once; the ten biggest clones take up approximately 9%. The sample belongs to a study of radiotherapy plus CTLA-4 blockade in lung cancer. V lost 6 bases, J lost 0 bases, and 14 bases lay in between. The CDR3 runs 14 residues. The V gene's germline CDR1 is SQVTM and CDR2 ANQGSEA. The chain recombines TRBV29-1 with TRBJ1-1, with D maybe TRBD1 (5 bases). The sequence came from a human donor with non-small cell lung cancer who had stable disease on radiotherapy plus ipilimumab. Sequencing used peripheral blood, obtained from a patient treated with radiotherapy plus ipilimumab. The CDR3 nucleotides read TGCAGCGTCAAAACAGGTAACATGAACACTGAAGCTTTCTTT. Protein sequence: CSVKTGNMNTEAFF. Full variable domain (missing parts from reference TRBV29-1 and TRBJ1-1): SAVISQKPSRDICQRGTSLTIQCQVDSQVTMMFWYRQQPGQSLTLIATANQGSEATYESGFVIDKFPISRPNLTFSTLTVSNMSPEDSSIYLCSVKTGNMNTEAFFGQGTRLTVV.